What follows are 7 T cell receptor beta chains derived from one specimen sequenced in a study of blood T cell repertoires in COVID-19. Here immunoSEQ multiplex PCR was the method, and the copy in TCRdb shows in-frame clones only, minus some. In the table there are more than 200,000 clones, around four fifths of which are singletons. The material sequenced was peripheral blood. The receptors were sampled from a woman over 75 with COVID-19, enrolled during active disease.

This chain uses TRBV9 with TRBJ2-2; TRBD2 aligns across 8 bases. CDR3 length: 16 amino acids. Losses at the gene ends were 0 bases for V and 0 bases for J; bases not matched to a gene: 1. Germline V gene lookup returns CDR1 SGDLS and CDR2 YYNGEE. Here the CDR3 reads CASSVAGGTNTGELFF. The CDR3, as DNA: TGTGCCAGCAGCGTAGCGGGGGGGACGAACACCGGGGAGCTGTTTTTT.

The V and J genes are TRBV7-2 and TRBJ1-4; 9 nucleotides align to TRBD1. This CDR3 region has 15 residues. With V trimmed by 0 bases and J by 5 bases, 1 base remained unmatched. The germline V gene has CDR1 SGHTA and CDR2 FQGNSA. The DNA for the CDR3 is TGTGCCAGCAGCTTAGCTGGGACAGGGAATGAAAAACTGTTTTTT. Its translation is CASSLAGTGNEKLFF.

The V call is TRBV5-1, the J call TRBJ1-4; weak D call: TRBD1 (6 bases). Trimming left V 1 base short and J 4 bases short, with 14 bases between. CDR1 SGHRS and CDR2 YFSETQ come from the germline V gene. This CDR3 spans 16 amino acids. CDR3 DNA: TGCGCCAGCAGCTTGACCCGGGACAAGGGTAATGAAAAACTGTTTTTT. This codes for CASSLTRDKGNEKLFF.

The chain recombines TRBV3-1 (or the pseudogene TRBV3-2) with TRBJ1-1, with TRBD1 matching 7 bases. Germline V CDR1 and CDR2: LGHDT, YNNKEL (reference sequence). The J segment lost 2 bases and the V segment lost 11 bases, leaving 5 bases of the junction unmatched. The CDR3 extends over 12 amino acids. The CDR3 is CACTGVNTEAFF. The CDR3 bases are TGTGCCTGTACAGGGGTTAACACTGAAGCTTTCTTT.

The chain is built from TRBV6-5 and TRBJ1-2; D is possibly TRBD1 (6 bases). In germline, CDR1 is MNHEY, CDR2 SVGAGI. The CDR3 is 16 amino acids. V lost 2 bases, J lost 3 bases, and 16 bases lay in between. The CDR3 loop is CASSYRQAGVDYGYTF. The CDR3 nucleotides are TGTGCCAGCAGTTACCGACAGGCGGGAGTGGACTATGGCTACACCTTC.

The rearrangement links TRBV5-1 to TRBJ1-1; possibly TRBD1 for D (5 bases). Germline loops: CDR1 SGHRS, CDR2 YFSETQ. Trimming took 4 bases from V and 1 from J, leaving 11 bases between them. The CDR3 length is 14 residues. CDR3 region: CASSASTGNTEAFF. CDR3 nucleotides: TGCGCCAGCAGCGCGTCTACAGGGAACACTGAAGCTTTCTTT.

The chain combines TRBV5-8 with TRBJ1-1, with 8 bases matching TRBD1. Looked up from germline, CDR1 is SGHTS and CDR2 is YDEGEE. The trim removed 0 bases at V and 11 bases at J, leaving 12 bases unmatched. CDR3 length: 15 residues. The CDR3 is CASSLGTGTLRRAFF. Here the CDR3 DNA reads TGTGCCAGCAGCTTGGGGACAGGGACGCTTCGCCGGGCTTTCTTT.